The 19 T cell receptor beta chains given below trace back to one sample, sequenced in a study of shared clonotypes between healthy human individuals. The protocol was immunoSEQ multiplex PCR, while the TCRdb copy is restricted to in-frame clones and leaves out a portion. The table records roughly 500,000 clones, more than 75% of them present only once. Sample: PBMCs. The receptors derive from a middle-aged woman in good health. Some clones in this sample may be carry-over from other donors' samples.

To note about this clone: An end of the junction differs from the germline gene, which may be a read error. Within the sample, other DNA sequences also encode this same CDR3. The CDR3 region is CASSPSSHYGYTF. CDR3 DNA: TGTGCTAGCAGTCCCTCCTCCCACTATGGCTACACCTTC. V gene TRBV28 combines with J gene TRBJ1-2, with D unclear. The CDR3 totals 13 residues. The germline gives CDR1 MDHEN, CDR2 SYDVKM.

This chain connects TRBV4-3 to TRBJ1-2; D is unclear. V dropped 0 bases and J dropped 8 bases, with 16 bases sitting between them. The CDR3 has 15 amino acids. Germline V CDR1 and CDR2: LGHNA, YSLEER. For the CDR3, the DNA is TGCGCCAGCAGCCAAGATTTAGGGAGGGAGGAGGGCTACACCTTC. This sequence encodes CASSQDLGREEGYTF.

This clone was observed at least ten times. The rearrangement joins TRBV5-1 to TRBJ2-2; 8 bases fit TRBD2. CDR3 length: 16 residues. After removal of 7 bases from V and 3 bases from J, the junction contained 11 bases not matched to a gene. Germline CDR1 and CDR2: SGHRS and YFSETQ. Here the CDR3 DNA reads TGCGCCAGCCAACCTTTACCGGGAGGGCACACCGGGGAGCTGTTTTTT. It encodes CASQPLPGGHTGELFF. The variable domain in full, with the rest retrieved from reference TRBV5-1 and TRBJ2-2, is KAGVTQTPRYLIKTRGQQVTLSCSPISGHRSVSWYQQTPGQGLQFLFEYFSETQRNKGNFPGRFSGRQFSNSRSEMNVSTLELGDSALYLCASQPLPGGHTGELFFGEGSRLTVL.

The chain joins TRBV7-3 to TRBJ2-1; D call uncertain. CDR3 size: 14 residues. V shed 3 bases and J shed 10 bases, with 16 bases lying between them. CDR1 is SGHTA and CDR2 is FQGTGA in the germline V gene. CDR3 residues: CASSLDGRAREQFF. Here the CDR3 DNA reads TGTGCCAGCAGCTTGGACGGCCGCGCCCGCGAGCAGTTCTTC.

The J gene is TRBJ1-4, the V gene TRBV5-1; D might be TRBD1 (5 bases). Germline V gives CDR1 SGHRS, CDR2 YFSETQ. V lost 4 bases to trimming and J lost 4 bases, with 11 bases between them. This CDR3 region has 14 residues. The CDR3 DNA sequence: TGCGCCAGCAGCCCGACAGTACTTAATGAAAAACTGTTTTTT. Its translation is CASSPTVLNEKLFF.

J is TRBJ1-1 and V is TRBV6-1; 7 bases are shared with TRBD1. CDR1 and CDR2 (germline): MNHNS, SASEGT. CDR3 length: 14 residues. J gave up 5 bases and V 8 bases, and 11 bases lay outside the gene matches. CDR3 nucleotide sequence: TGTGCCAGCTGTCGACAGGGTTCGTGGACTGAAGCTTTCTTT. Its protein product is CASCRQGSWTEAFF.

The chain joins TRBV5-6 to TRBJ1-1; D remains unclear. V lost 7 bases, J lost 1 base, and 11 bases lay in between. Germline V gene data show CDR1 as SGHDT and CDR2 as YYEEEE. This CDR3 comprises 13 residues. In DNA, the CDR3 is TGTGCCAGCGGGCTATGGGAGAACACTGAAGCTTTCTTT. Residues: CASGLWENTEAFF.

The rearrangement uses TRBV7-2 and TRBJ2-3, with D tentatively TRBD1 (6 bases). This CDR3 region has 17 residues. V lost 0 bases to trimming and J lost 0 bases, with 13 bases between them. Germline V gives CDR1 SGHTA, CDR2 FQGNSA. The DNA for the CDR3 is TGTGCCAGCAGCTTAGCGGGGGCAGGGGCTAGCACAGATACGCAGTATTTT. It codes for CASSLAGAGASTDTQYF.

The V gene is TRBV10-2, the J gene TRBJ1-5; a possible D gene is TRBD1 (5 bases). Germline lookup yields CDR1 WSHSY and CDR2 SAAADI. The ends were cut back, 0 bases at V and 4 bases at J, with 19 bases in the middle. The CDR3 extends over 18 amino acids. For the CDR3, the DNA is TGCGCCAGCAGTGAGTCGATATTGCAGGGTCCCGAAAATCAGCCCCAGCATTTT. Protein product: CASSESILQGPENQPQHF.

This rearrangement joins TRBV6-1 to TRBJ2-5; D is undetermined. The CDR3 sequence is 12 residues long. The V end was cut by 4 bases, the J end by 4 bases, with 7 bases between. CDR1 is MNHNS, CDR2 SASEGT, per germline. The CDR3 sequence: CASSGWGETQYF. DNA for the CDR3: TGTGCCAGCAGTGGGTGGGGAGAGACCCAGTACTTC.

This chain uses TRBV7-2 with TRBJ2-5, with 9 bases aligning to TRBD2. The last part of the DNA fits TRBJ2-7 better; the J call may be wrong. Germline-derived CDR1 and CDR2 are SGHTA and FQGNSA. The CDR3 is made up of 16 amino acids. The CDR3 region is CASSLLWASGISEQYF. The CDR3 DNA is TGTGCCAGCAGCTTGCTGTGGGCTAGCGGGATAAGCGAGCAGTACTTC.

The chain uses TRBV5-8 and TRBJ2-5; D unresolved. Germline V gene lookup returns CDR1 SGHTS and CDR2 YDEGEE. Between the trimmed V and J ends, which lost 0 bases and 3 bases, there was a span of 0 bases. The CDR3 loop spans 11 amino acids. CDR3 sequence: CASSLEETQYF. CDR3 coding DNA: TGTGCCAGCAGCTTGGAAGAGACCCAGTACTTC.

This clone has more than one count but fewer than ten. The V call is TRBV7-9, the J call TRBJ2-7; 7 bases fit TRBD1. J lost 1 base, V lost 5 bases, and 5 bases had no gene match. The length of the CDR3 is 14 residues. Germline V gene data show CDR1 as SEHNR and CDR2 as FQNEAQ (reference sequence). CDR3 nucleotide sequence: TGTGCCAGCAGCCAAAGGGACAGTTCCTACGAGCAGTACTTC. Translated: CASSQRDSSYEQYF.

This chain connects TRBV5-6 to TRBJ2-7; possible D gene TRBD1, 5 bases. Trimming stripped 3 bases from V and 3 bases from J, with 13 bases between. CDR3 length equals 14 residues. In germline, CDR1 is SGHDT, CDR2 YYEEEE. CDR3 nucleotides: TGTGCCAGCAGCTCGACGCAGGGTCTCTACGAGCAGTACTTC. Encoded protein: CASSSTQGLYEQYF.

A note on this clone: This may stem from a read error, because a much larger clone lies one nucleotide away. This sample includes further DNA sequences coding for the same CDR3. The chain uses TRBV28 and TRBJ1-5; unclear D gene. Germline loops: CDR1 MDHEN, CDR2 SYDVKM. V lost 2 bases to trimming and J lost 2 bases, with 16 bases between them. The CDR3 runs 17 residues. The CDR3: CASSLTLGLTGNQPQHF. Written as DNA, the CDR3 is TGTGCCAGCAGTTTAACTTTGGGGTTAACAGGCAATCAGCCCCAGCATTTT.

The chain couples TRBV23-1 to TRBJ1-1, with TRBD1 matching 9 bases. TRBV23-1 qualifies as an ORF whose function is uncertain. The V segment lost 6 bases and the J segment 0 bases; nucleotides outside the gene matches: 8. The CDR3 spans 16 residues. DNA for the CDR3: TGCGCCAGCAGCCTCTGGACAGGGGTGCTGAACACTGAAGCTTTCTTT. It codes for CASSLWTGVLNTEAFF.

The V call is TRBV14, the J call TRBJ2-1; 10 bases are shared with TRBD2. The CDR3 consists of 16 residues. CDR1 and CDR2 from the germline V gene are SGHDN and FVKESK. Unmatched junction bases numbered 8, after V lost 2 bases and J lost 7 bases. CDR3 sequence reads: CASSQLAGALGNEQFF. The CDR3 DNA follows: TGTGCCAGCAGCCAACTAGCGGGAGCATTAGGTAATGAGCAGTTCTTC.

The chain recombines TRBV2 with TRBJ2-7; TRBD1 might be the D (6 bases). The CDR3 totals 14 residues. Trimming removed 2 bases at V and 2 bases at J, with 10 bases between. Germline CDR1 reads SNHLY; CDR2 reads FYNNEI. The DNA of the CDR3 is TGTGCCAGCAGTGAATGGACAGCCACCTACGAGCAGTACTTC. Translated: CASSEWTATYEQYF.

The chain recombines TRBV28 with TRBJ2-7, with unresolved D. The CDR3 consists of 14 residues. V was shortened by 5 bases and J by 3 bases, with 14 bases between the two germline ends. Germline V gene sequence: CDR1 MDHEN, CDR2 SYDVKM. CDR3 sequence reads: CASSHEISNYEQYF. CDR3 DNA: TGTGCCAGCAGTCACGAAATTTCTAACTACGAGCAGTACTTC.